These T cell receptor beta chains were read from a single sample in a study of TIL therapy for anti-PD-1-resistant metastatic lung cancer. Measured with immunoSEQ multiplex PCR; TCRdb has only the in-frame clones, and not every one. The data show more than 55,000 clones, around 69% seen once. The specimen comprised blood, sampled at baseline. Every receptor here comes from a person aged 25 to 80 with non-small cell lung cancer. The conserved cysteine and the conserved F or W are not part of the CDR3 here. Each record gives: D gene, V gene, J gene, CDR3 protein. The D gene is left open where the match is weak.

d_call: TRBD1; v_call: TRBV7-9; j_call: TRBJ1-2; cdr3_aa: ASSPHREGAHNYYGYT
d_call: .; v_call: TRBV10-2; j_call: TRBJ1-6; cdr3_aa: ASRTQPNSPLH
d_call: .; v_call: TRBV6-6; j_call: TRBJ1-5; cdr3_aa: ASTHSSNQPQH
d_call: .; v_call: TRBV6-6; j_call: TRBJ1-1; cdr3_aa: ASSRGTEAF
d_call: TRBD1; v_call: TRBV11-3; j_call: TRBJ2-2; cdr3_aa: ASSGGQGDTGELF
d_call: .; v_call: TRBV11-2; j_call: TRBJ2-3; cdr3_aa: ASSPDFTDTQY
d_call: TRBD1; v_call: TRBV5-1; j_call: TRBJ2-7; cdr3_aa: ASSPGQDANEQY
d_call: TRBD2; v_call: TRBV28; j_call: TRBJ2-2; cdr3_aa: ASSGLAGVPGELF
d_call: .; v_call: TRBV29-1; j_call: TRBJ2-7; cdr3_aa: SVEDEQY
d_call: TRBD1; v_call: TRBV19; j_call: TRBJ1-5; cdr3_aa: ATYHGTGKEGQPQH
d_call: .; v_call: TRBV30; j_call: TRBJ1-3; cdr3_aa: ASARWEDTIY
d_call: .; v_call: TRBV7-9; j_call: TRBJ1-6; cdr3_aa: ASSLASNSPLH
d_call: .; v_call: TRBV5-1; j_call: TRBJ2-7; cdr3_aa: ASSLVGTTTYEQY
d_call: TRBD1; v_call: TRBV6-1; j_call: TRBJ1-2; cdr3_aa: ASSRETGAESGYT
d_call: .; v_call: TRBV29-1; j_call: TRBJ1-2; cdr3_aa: SVGPTNYGYT
d_call: .; v_call: TRBV9; j_call: TRBJ2-1; cdr3_aa: ASSDMVGEQF
d_call: .; v_call: TRBV5-1; j_call: TRBJ2-1; cdr3_aa: ASSASVGSLNEQF
d_call: .; v_call: TRBV7-2; j_call: TRBJ2-5; cdr3_aa: ASSSYWGEETQY
d_call: .; v_call: TRBV5-1; j_call: TRBJ2-7; cdr3_aa: ASSRGQDEQY
d_call: TRBD2; v_call: TRBV11-2; j_call: TRBJ2-7; cdr3_aa: ASSNTLAGSYEQY
d_call: .; v_call: TRBV9; j_call: TRBJ2-7; cdr3_aa: ASNRDAGLYEQY
d_call: .; v_call: TRBV7-6; j_call: TRBJ1-5; cdr3_aa: ASSLGSHQPQH
d_call: TRBD2; v_call: TRBV19; j_call: TRBJ2-6; cdr3_aa: ASKDASGGSTPI
d_call: .; v_call: TRBV7-9; j_call: TRBJ1-1; cdr3_aa: ASSFGRPGAEAF
d_call: .; v_call: TRBV5-1; j_call: TRBJ2-1; cdr3_aa: ASSLLGSTYNEQF
d_call: .; v_call: TRBV2; j_call: TRBJ1-5; cdr3_aa: ASSGTALANQPQH
d_call: TRBD1; v_call: TRBV5-6; j_call: TRBJ2-4; cdr3_aa: ASSLREVPTGGRDIQY
d_call: .; v_call: TRBV5-1; j_call: TRBJ1-4; cdr3_aa: ASSPELAGEKLF
d_call: TRBD2; v_call: TRBV5-1; j_call: TRBJ2-7; cdr3_aa: ASSWTGTSSYEQY
d_call: TRBD2; v_call: TRBV10-3; j_call: TRBJ2-1; cdr3_aa: AITAGLAGDQIYNEQF
d_call: .; v_call: TRBV19; j_call: TRBJ2-3; cdr3_aa: ASSIAGGLTDTQY
d_call: TRBD1; v_call: TRBV11-3; j_call: TRBJ2-2; cdr3_aa: ASRTGGASGNTGELF
d_call: .; v_call: TRBV9; j_call: TRBJ1-4; cdr3_aa: ASSVTTGDLGGKLF
d_call: .; v_call: TRBV7-9; j_call: TRBJ1-4; cdr3_aa: ASSLSGAPNEKLF
d_call: .; v_call: TRBV6-5; j_call: TRBJ1-2; cdr3_aa: ASRDLTREIYGYT
d_call: .; v_call: TRBV2; j_call: TRBJ2-7; cdr3_aa: ASSVRGTSSYEQY
d_call: TRBD1; v_call: TRBV30; j_call: TRBJ2-3; cdr3_aa: ACRQGRADTQY
d_call: .; v_call: TRBV2; j_call: TRBJ1-4; cdr3_aa: ASRYKALQATNEKLF
d_call: TRBD1; v_call: TRBV6-1; j_call: TRBJ1-5; cdr3_aa: ASSEAWTGGQPQH
d_call: .; v_call: TRBV11-2; j_call: TRBJ2-1; cdr3_aa: ASSQNEPGVGEQF
d_call: .; v_call: TRBV5-1; j_call: TRBJ1-1; cdr3_aa: ASSENTEAF
d_call: TRBD2; v_call: TRBV7-9; j_call: TRBJ2-7; cdr3_aa: ASSLAGGYEY
d_call: .; v_call: TRBV6-5; j_call: TRBJ1-1; cdr3_aa: ASSYGGRTEAF
d_call: .; v_call: TRBV6-1; j_call: TRBJ2-6; cdr3_aa: ASRMGGIGANVLT
d_call: .; v_call: TRBV29-1; j_call: TRBJ2-3; cdr3_aa: SVRGVGSTDTQY
d_call: .; v_call: TRBV2; j_call: TRBJ2-7; cdr3_aa: ATSGWAGEQY
d_call: .; v_call: TRBV5-1; j_call: TRBJ2-1; cdr3_aa: ASSSQTEDNEQF
d_call: .; v_call: TRBV4-1; j_call: TRBJ1-5; cdr3_aa: ASSQAEAAFLGNQPQH
d_call: .; v_call: TRBV10-2; j_call: TRBJ1-5; cdr3_aa: ASRATAFQPQH
d_call: .; v_call: TRBV7-6; j_call: TRBJ2-2; cdr3_aa: ASSLAGSGELF
d_call: .; v_call: TRBV30; j_call: TRBJ2-2; cdr3_aa: AATGRVDTGELF
d_call: .; v_call: TRBV16; j_call: TRBJ1-5; cdr3_aa: ASSQQAPGNNQPQH
d_call: TRBD2; v_call: TRBV28; j_call: TRBJ2-3; cdr3_aa: ASSFRGSIADTQY
d_call: .; v_call: TRBV6-1; j_call: TRBJ2-7; cdr3_aa: ASSDLGSWVFGYEQY
d_call: TRBD1; v_call: TRBV19; j_call: TRBJ1-5; cdr3_aa: ASSIDATDRVNQPQH
d_call: .; v_call: TRBV9; j_call: TRBJ2-2; cdr3_aa: ASSVGVDTGELF
d_call: .; v_call: TRBV6-1; j_call: TRBJ1-1; cdr3_aa: ASSEVKQGAF
d_call: .; v_call: TRBV19; j_call: TRBJ1-5; cdr3_aa: ASSIVSGMGSNQPQH